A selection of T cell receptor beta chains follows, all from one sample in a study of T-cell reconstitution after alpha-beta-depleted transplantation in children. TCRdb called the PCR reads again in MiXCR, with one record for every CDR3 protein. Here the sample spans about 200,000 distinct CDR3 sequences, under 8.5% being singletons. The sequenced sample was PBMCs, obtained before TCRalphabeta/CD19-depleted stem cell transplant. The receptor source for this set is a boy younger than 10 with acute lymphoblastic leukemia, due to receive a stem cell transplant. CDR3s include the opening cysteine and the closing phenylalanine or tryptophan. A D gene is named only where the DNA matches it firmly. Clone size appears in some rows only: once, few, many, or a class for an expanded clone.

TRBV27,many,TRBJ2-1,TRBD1,TGTGCCAGCAGCAGACCGGGACAGAATATATTGAATGAGCAGTTCTTC,CASSRPGQNILNEQFF
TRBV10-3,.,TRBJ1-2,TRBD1,TGTGCCATCAGTGGAGAATGGACAGGTCATCGCTACACCTTC,CAISGEWTGHRYTF
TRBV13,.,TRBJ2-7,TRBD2,TGTGCCAGCAGCAAAGCGGGGAGATTTACGGGAGCGGAGCAGTACTTC,CASSKAGRFTGAEQYF
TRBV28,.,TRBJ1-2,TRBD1,TGTGCCAGCAGTATAACCGGGACAGGGGGCTACACCTTC,CASSITGTGGYTF
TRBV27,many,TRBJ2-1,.,TGTGCCAGCAGTGAGGGTTTCAATGAGCAGTTCTTC,CASSEGFNEQFF
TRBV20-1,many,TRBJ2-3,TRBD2,TGCAGTGCTAGGGGCCAGCGGGGGCACACAGATACGCAGTATTTT,CSARGQRGHTDTQYF
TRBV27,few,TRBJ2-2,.,TGTGCCAGCGGGCGAGCTGGGGAGCTGTTTTTT,CASGRAGELFF
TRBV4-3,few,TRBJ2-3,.,TGCGCCAGCAGCCAAGACGGGAACGGTATCATCACAGATACGCAGTATTTT,CASSQDGNGIITDTQYF
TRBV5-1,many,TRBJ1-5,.,TGCGCCAGCAGCCCAAATCAGGGATCTCAGCCCCAGCATTTT,CASSPNQGSQPQHF
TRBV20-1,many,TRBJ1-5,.,TGCAGTGCTAGTGTGCAGGGTGATCAGCCCCAGCATTTT,CSASVQGDQPQHF
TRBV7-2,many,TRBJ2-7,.,TGTGCCAGCAGCTCTGACCGGAGGTCCTACGAGCAGTACTTC,CASSSDRRSYEQYF
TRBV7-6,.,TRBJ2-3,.,TGTGCCAGCAGCTTAGCGCTGGACGGTTTTTTACTTGATACGCAGTATTTT,CASSLALDGFLLDTQYF
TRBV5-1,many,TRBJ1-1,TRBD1,TGCGCCAGCAGCTTGGATAGGCCGGGACAGCTTGTCTTT,CASSLDRPGQLVF
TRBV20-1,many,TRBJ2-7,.,TGCAGTGCTTTTCCGGGGAGAACCTCCTACGAGCAGTACTTC,CSAFPGRTSYEQYF
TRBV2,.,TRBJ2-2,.,TGTGCCAGCACTGGGCAGGTCGAGACCGGGGAGCTGTTTTTT,CASTGQVETGELFF
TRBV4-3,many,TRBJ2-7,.,TGTGCCAGCAGCCAGGGGATTACCTACGAGCAGTACTTC,CASSQGITYEQYF
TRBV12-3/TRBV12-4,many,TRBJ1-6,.,TGTGCCAGCAGTTTAGATGGGGGTAATTCACCCCTCCACTTT,CASSLDGGNSPLHF
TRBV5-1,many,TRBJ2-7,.,TGCGCCAGCAGCTTGTGGCAGGCCCGCGAGCAGTACTTC,CASSLWQAREQYF
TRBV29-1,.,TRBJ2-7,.,TGCAGCGTTGGGTGGGGCGTAGGGGGAGACGAGCAGTACTTC,CSVGWGVGGDEQYF
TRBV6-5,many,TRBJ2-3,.,TGTGCCAGCAGCCTAAGGGGCGGGGGCACAGATACGCAGTATTTT,CASSLRGGGTDTQYF
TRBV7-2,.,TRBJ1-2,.,TGTGCCAGCAGCTTAGAGGAGAAGGGGTATGGCTACACCTTC,CASSLEEKGYGYTF
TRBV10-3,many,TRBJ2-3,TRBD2,TGTGCCATCAGTGAGACTAGCGGGGGCACAGATACGCAGTATTTT,CAISETSGGTDTQYF
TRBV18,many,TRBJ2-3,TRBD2,TGTGCCAGCTCACCTATAGCGGGGGGCCAGTCAGATACGCAGTATTTT,CASSPIAGGQSDTQYF
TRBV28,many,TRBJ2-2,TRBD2,TGTGCCAGCAGTTCTAGTGGCGGGAGGGCCACCGGGGAGCTGTTTTTT,CASSSSGGRATGELFF
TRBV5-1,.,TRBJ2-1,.,TGCGCCAGCAGCTTGTCAGGGGCTCGGAATGAGCAGTTCTTC,CASSLSGARNEQFF